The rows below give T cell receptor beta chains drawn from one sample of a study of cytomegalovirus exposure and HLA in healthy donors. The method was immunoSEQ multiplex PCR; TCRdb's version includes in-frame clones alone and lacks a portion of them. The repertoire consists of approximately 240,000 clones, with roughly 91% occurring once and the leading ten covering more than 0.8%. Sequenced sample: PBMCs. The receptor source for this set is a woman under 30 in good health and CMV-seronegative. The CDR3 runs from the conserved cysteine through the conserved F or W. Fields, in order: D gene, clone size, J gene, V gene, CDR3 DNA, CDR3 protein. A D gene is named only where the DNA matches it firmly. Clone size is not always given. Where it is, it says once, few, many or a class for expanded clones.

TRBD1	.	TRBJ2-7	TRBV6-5	TGTGCCAGCAGTCCATCCTTGGGACAGGTGAAGAGGTGTGACTTC	CASSPSLGQVKRCDF
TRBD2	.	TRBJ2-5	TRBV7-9	TGTGCCAGCAGCTTCCAGCGGGGTGGGGAGACCCAGTACTTC	CASSFQRGGETQYF
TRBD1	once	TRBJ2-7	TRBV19	TGTGCCAGTAGTAGAAAGGGACAGGGAAAGGCCTACGAGCAGTACTTC	CASSRKGQGKAYEQYF
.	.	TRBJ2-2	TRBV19	TGTGCCAGTAGTATGATCCTGGAACTTTGGAGTACCGGGGAGCTGTTTTTT	CASSMILELWSTGELFF
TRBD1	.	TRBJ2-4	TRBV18	TGTGCCAGCTCGGAGACAGGGGTGGGCATTCAGTACTTC	CASSETGVGIQYF
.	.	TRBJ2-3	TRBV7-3	TGTGCCAGCAGCCCTATAGCGGCTAGCACAGATACGCAGTATTTT	CASSPIAASTDTQYF
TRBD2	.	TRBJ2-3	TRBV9	TGTGCCAGCAGCGTAGCGGGCGGGGGAAACACAGATACGCAGTATTTT	CASSVAGGGNTDTQYF
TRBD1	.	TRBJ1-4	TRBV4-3	TGCGCCAGCAGCCAAGACGCGCCGACAGGGGGGAATGAAAAACTGTTTTTT	CASSQDAPTGGNEKLFF
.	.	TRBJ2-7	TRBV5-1	TGCGCCAGCAGCTCCCGCGACAGCCCCTACGAGCAGTACTTC	CASSSRDSPYEQYF
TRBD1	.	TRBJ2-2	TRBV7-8	TGTGCCAGCAGCCCTCCGGGACAGGGGATTTACACCGGGGAGCTGTTTTTT	CASSPPGQGIYTGELFF
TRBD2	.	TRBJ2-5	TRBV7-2	TGTGCCAGCAGCTTAAGTATCCGGGGGGGCGGGGAGACCCAGTACTTC	CASSLSIRGGGETQYF
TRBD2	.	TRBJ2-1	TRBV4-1	TGCGCCAGCAGCATGACTAGCGGGGTGCAGTTCTTC	CASSMTSGVQFF
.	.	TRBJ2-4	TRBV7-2	TGTGCCAGCAGCTTACGAGGAGGGTTCAAAAACATTCAGTACTTC	CASSLRGGFKNIQYF
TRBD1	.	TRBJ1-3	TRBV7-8	TGTGCCAGCAGCTCTAACAGGGGGCTGGACACCATATATTTT	CASSSNRGLDTIYF
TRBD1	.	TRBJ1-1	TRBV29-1	TGCAGCGTGACAGGGAGGCTGTTTGACACTGAAGCTTTCTTT	CSVTGRLFDTEAFF
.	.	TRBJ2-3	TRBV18	TGTGCCAGCTCACCTCTGCAGGGTACAGATACGCAGTATTTT	CASSPLQGTDTQYF
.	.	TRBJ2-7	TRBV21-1	TGTGCCAGCAGCGGTGGGACTGTGGCCTACGAGCAGTACTTC	CASSGGTVAYEQYF
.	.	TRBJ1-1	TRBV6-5	TGTGCCAGCAGTTACGACGGCGGTCCTGGAACTGAAGCTTTCTTT	CASSYDGGPGTEAFF
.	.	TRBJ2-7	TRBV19	TGTGCCAGTAGTGACCAATCGACAGGCTCCTACGAGCAGTACTTC	CASSDQSTGSYEQYF
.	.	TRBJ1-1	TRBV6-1	TGTGCCAGCAGTGAAGTCGGGGCGGGGACTGAAGCTTTCTTT	CASSEVGAGTEAFF
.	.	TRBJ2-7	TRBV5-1	TGCGCCAGCACCTTCCGGGACTCAGCCTACGAGCAGTACTTC	CASTFRDSAYEQYF
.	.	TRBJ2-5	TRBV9	TGTGCCAGCAGCCGGAGGTATCAAGAGACCCAGTACTTC	CASSRRYQETQYF
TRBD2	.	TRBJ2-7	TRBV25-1	TGTGCCAGCAGTGAAGAGCGGGAGACAGACCTAGTTTACGAGCAGTACTTC	CASSEERETDLVYEQYF
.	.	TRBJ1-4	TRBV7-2	TGTGCCAGCAGCTTCTCGTCGGAGGGGACTAATGAAAAACTGTTTTTT	CASSFSSEGTNEKLFF